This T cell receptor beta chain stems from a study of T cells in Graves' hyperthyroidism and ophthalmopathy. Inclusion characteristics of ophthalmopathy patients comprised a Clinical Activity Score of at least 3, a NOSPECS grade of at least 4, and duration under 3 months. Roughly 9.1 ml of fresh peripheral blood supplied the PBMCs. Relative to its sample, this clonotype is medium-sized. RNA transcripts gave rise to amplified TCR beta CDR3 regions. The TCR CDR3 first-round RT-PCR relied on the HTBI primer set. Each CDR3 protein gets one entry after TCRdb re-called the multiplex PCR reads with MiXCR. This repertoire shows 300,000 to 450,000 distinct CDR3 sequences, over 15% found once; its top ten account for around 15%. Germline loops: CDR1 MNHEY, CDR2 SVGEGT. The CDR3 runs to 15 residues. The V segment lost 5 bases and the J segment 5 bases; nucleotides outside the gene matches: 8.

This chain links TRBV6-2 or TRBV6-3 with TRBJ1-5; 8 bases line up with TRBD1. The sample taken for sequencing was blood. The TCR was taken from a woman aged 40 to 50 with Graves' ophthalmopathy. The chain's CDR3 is CASSATGGIHQPQHF. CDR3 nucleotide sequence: TGTGCCAGCAGTGCCACAGGGGGGATACATCAGCCCCAGCATTTT.